The 14 T cell receptor beta chains reported below all come from one sample, sequenced in a study of shared clonotypes between healthy human individuals. Method: immunoSEQ multiplex PCR; TCRdb's copy keeps in-frame clones and lacks some. The sample lists 950,000 to 1,300,000 clones, around 76% occurring once. Sequenced sample: memory CD4+ T cells sorted from blood. Sample subset: CD45RA-negative fraction. Every receptor here comes from a man between 18 and 35 years old in good health.

The rearrangement links TRBV5-4 to TRBJ1-2, with D maybe TRBD1 (5 bases). CDR1 is SGHNT and CDR2 is YYREEE in the germline V gene (reference sequence). This CDR3 is built from 15 residues. Trimming stripped 2 bases from V and 10 bases from J, with 21 bases between. In nucleotides, the CDR3 is TGTGCCAGCAGCTTCCTCCTCGGGCGGGGCTGGGACTACACCTTC. It encodes CASSFLLGRGWDYTF.

The CDR3 reads CASSIGGAANEKLFF. The CDR3 nucleotides are TGTGCCAGTAGCATCGGGGGTGCGGCTAATGAAAAACTGTTTTTT. V usage is TRBV19 and J usage is TRBJ1-4; possible D gene TRBD1, 5 bases. The CDR3 is made up of 15 amino acids. The germline CDR1 and CDR2 sequences are LNHDA and SQIVND (reference sequence). Trimming pared 6 bases from V and 3 bases from J, leaving 14 bases between.

This chain connects TRBV28 to TRBJ1-2; D is undetermined. V was trimmed by 1 base and J by 5 bases, leaving 8 bases between them. CDR1 MDHEN and CDR2 SYDVKM come from the germline V gene. The length of the CDR3 is 13 residues. The CDR3 nucleotides read TGTGCCAGCAGTTTATCCCCACCTTATGGCTACACCTTC. Translating gives CASSLSPPYGYTF.

In nucleotides, the CDR3 is TGTGCCAGCAGACCTACAGGGACCAATTCACCCCTCCACTTT. It specifies CASRPTGTNSPLHF. The chain combines TRBV2 with TRBJ1-6; maybe TRBD1 (6 bases). Germline V lookup: CDR1 SNHLY, CDR2 FYNNEI. The CDR3 runs 14 residues. Trimming removed 6 bases from V and 7 bases from J, with 13 bases in between.

The gene calls are TRBV6-5 and TRBJ2-1; 8 bases match TRBD2. Germline CDR1 and CDR2: MNHEY and SVGAGI. After removal of 3 bases from V and 6 bases from J, the junction contained 7 bases not matched to a gene. The CDR3 runs to 15 residues. CDR3: CASSYKSGGGNEQFF. In DNA, the CDR3 is TGTGCCAGCAGTTATAAAAGCGGGGGTGGCAATGAGCAGTTCTTC.

The chain uses TRBV7-9 and TRBJ2-1, with D possibly matching TRBD2 (6 bases). Germline lookup yields CDR1 SEHNR and CDR2 FQNEAQ (reference sequence). Trimming removed 1 base at V and 7 bases at J, with 23 bases between. This CDR3 comprises 18 residues. CDR3 amino acids: CASSLGPRGLTTPNEQFF. Written as DNA, the CDR3 is TGTGCCAGCAGCTTAGGACCGAGGGGACTCACCACCCCTAATGAGCAGTTCTTC.

The chain is built from TRBV11-3 and TRBJ2-2, with TRBD1 matching over 9 bases. CDR3 length equals 17 residues. Germline V gene sequence: CDR1 SGHNT, CDR2 YENEEA. The trim removed 5 bases at V and 2 bases at J, leaving 9 bases unmatched. The DNA for the CDR3 is TGTGCCAGCAGCCGGGGACAGGGAATCGGAAACACCGGGGAGCTGTTTTTT. Translating it yields CASSRGQGIGNTGELFF.

This clone was observed a few times. This sequence joins TRBV10-2 and TRBJ1-6; no clear D. Germline lookup yields CDR1 WSHSY and CDR2 SAAADI. The CDR3 length is 14 residues. The germline V and J ends were trimmed by 8 bases and 4 bases, with 12 bases remaining between them. DNA for the CDR3: TGCGCCAGCGCTCTACAGCCGTATAATTCACCCCTCCACTTT. This gives the protein CASALQPYNSPLHF.

This clone showed up many times. The chain couples TRBV10-3 to TRBJ2-7; D unresolved. In germline, CDR1 is ENHRY, CDR2 SYGVKD. The CDR3 loop spans 11 amino acids. The ends were cut back, 10 bases at V and 0 bases at J, with 7 bases in the middle. The CDR3 nucleotides are TGTGCCACCACTGGCTCCTACGAGCAGTACTTC. Its translation: CATTGSYEQYF.

The chain uses TRBV5-1 and TRBJ1-1, with 7 bases matching TRBD1. V lost 4 bases and J lost 0; bases outside the gene matches: 6. CDR3 length: 15 amino acids. Germline CDR1 and CDR2: SGHRS and YFSETQ. The CDR3 DNA sequence: TGCGCCAGCAGCGGCAGACAGGGTATGAACACTGAAGCTTTCTTT. This codes for CASSGRQGMNTEAFF.

This chain joins TRBV10-3 and TRBJ1-6, with D perhaps matching TRBD1 (6 bases). Germline CDR1 reads ENHRY; CDR2 reads SYGVKD. V shed 6 bases and J shed 8 bases, with 14 bases lying between them. This CDR3 contains 14 residues. CDR3 amino acids: CAIRIGGADSPLHF. As DNA, the CDR3 is TGTGCCATCAGGATCGGGGGGGCGGATTCACCCCTCCACTTT.

In its sample, this clone was seen a few times. This chain connects TRBV4-3 to TRBJ2-3; TRBD2 matches at 10 bases. V dropped 0 bases and J dropped 4; count of bases not matched to a gene: 4. The length of the CDR3 is 16 residues. CDR1 is LGHNA, CDR2 YSLEER, per germline. This CDR3 is CASSQERGLAPDTQYF. The CDR3 bases are TGCGCCAGCAGCCAAGAGAGGGGACTAGCGCCAGATACGCAGTATTTT.

The J gene is TRBJ2-3, the V gene TRBV5-6, with TRBD1 matching 9 bases. V was pared by 2 bases and J by 2 bases, with 6 bases of the junction left unmatched. CDR1 and CDR2 (germline): SGHDT, YYEEEE. There are 16 residues in the CDR3. CDR3 protein: CASSFRTGAVTDTQYF. The CDR3 DNA reads as TGTGCCAGCAGCTTTCGGACAGGGGCAGTCACAGATACGCAGTATTTT.

The chain joins TRBV6-1 to TRBJ2-2, with D unresolved. This CDR3 region has 14 residues. The germline gives CDR1 MNHNS, CDR2 SASEGT. The germline V and J ends were trimmed by 5 bases and 1 base, with 8 bases remaining between them. The chain's CDR3 is CASSLSGNTGELFF. The CDR3 coding sequence is TGTGCCAGCAGTCTCTCGGGGAACACCGGGGAGCTGTTTTTT.